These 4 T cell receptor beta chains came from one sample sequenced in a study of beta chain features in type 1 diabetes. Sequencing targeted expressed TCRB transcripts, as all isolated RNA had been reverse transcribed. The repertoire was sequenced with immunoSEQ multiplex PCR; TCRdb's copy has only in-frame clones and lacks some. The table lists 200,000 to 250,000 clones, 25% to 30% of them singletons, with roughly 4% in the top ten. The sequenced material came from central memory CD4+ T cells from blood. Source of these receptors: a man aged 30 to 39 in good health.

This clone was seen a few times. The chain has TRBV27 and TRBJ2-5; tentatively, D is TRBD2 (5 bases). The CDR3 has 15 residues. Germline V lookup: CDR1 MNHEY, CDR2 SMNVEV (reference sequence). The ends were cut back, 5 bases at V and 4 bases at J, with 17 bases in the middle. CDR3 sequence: CASSRTPGSLETQYF. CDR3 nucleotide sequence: TGTGCCAGCAGTAGAACCCCTGGGAGTCTAGAGACCCAGTACTTC.

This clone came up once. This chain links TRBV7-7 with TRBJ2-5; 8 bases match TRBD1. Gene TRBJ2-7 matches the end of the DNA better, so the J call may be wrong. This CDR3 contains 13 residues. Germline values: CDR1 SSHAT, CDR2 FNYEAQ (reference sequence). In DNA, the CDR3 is TGTGCCAGCAGCTCCGACAGGGGCGCCGAGCAGTACTTC. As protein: CASSSDRGAEQYF.

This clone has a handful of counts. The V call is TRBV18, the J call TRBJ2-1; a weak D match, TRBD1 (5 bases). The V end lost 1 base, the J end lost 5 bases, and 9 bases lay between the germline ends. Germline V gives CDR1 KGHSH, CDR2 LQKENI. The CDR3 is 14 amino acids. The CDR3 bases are TGTGCCAGCTCACCACTACAGGAGCACAATGAGCAGTTCTTC. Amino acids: CASSPLQEHNEQFF.

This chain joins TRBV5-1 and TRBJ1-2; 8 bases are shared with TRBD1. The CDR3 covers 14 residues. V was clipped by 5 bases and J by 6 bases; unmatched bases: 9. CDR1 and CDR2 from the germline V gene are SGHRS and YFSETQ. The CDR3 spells CASSQGQGEDGYTF. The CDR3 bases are TGCGCCAGCAGTCAAGGACAGGGAGAGGATGGCTACACCTTC. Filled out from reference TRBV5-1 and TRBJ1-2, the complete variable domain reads KAGVTQTPRYLIKTRGQQVTLSCSPISGHRSVSWYQQTPGQGLQFLFEYFSETQRNKGNFPGRFSGRQFSNSRSEMNVSTLELGDSALYLCASSQGQGEDGYTFGSGTRLTVV.